This T cell receptor (beta chain) was obtained from a study of blood T cell repertoires in COVID-19 (TCRdb year 2020). For the study in its entirety: The collaborator samples originated in the United States, Italy and Spain and spanned the acute and convalescent phases of COVID-19. A freely available public database, intended as a resource for researchers studying the immune response to SARS-CoV-2, is where the repertoires were released. The material from the prospective study consisted of cDNA or gDNA derived from T cells, B-cell-depleted T cells, or PBMCs. Subjects who had been exposed to COVID-19, were actively infected with it, or had recovered from it provided the deeply sampled blood TCRbeta repertoires that made up the dataset. The sample metadata nearly always contained a de-identified subject ID, COVID-19 status, age in years and sex. Where available, HLA class I and class II types were taken from metadata supplied by the sample provider and were not determined by assay-based typing. Samples were obtained from the ongoing ImmuneRACE study (first 160 participants) and from 1,254 subjects provided by 6 global collaborators. Results the study describes overall, beyond this receptor: Clinical and demographic metadata were provided uncurated, with the amount varying by source and participant.

Whole blood was collected in K2EDTA tubes by collaborating institutions according to the institutions' own protocols. Collaborator samples were shipped for TCRbeta analysis as frozen whole blood, isolated PBMCs, or DNA extracted from either sample type. TCRbeta CDR3 regions were amplified from genomic DNA by means of the immunoSEQ Assay, a bias-controlled multiplex PCR. The authors' pipeline ran thus. Nucleated cell counts per sample were estimated from amplification of reference gene primers within the assay. To quantify the absolute abundance of each unique TCRbeta CDR3 rearrangement, sequence reads were collapsed and filtered. For each sample, productive Simpson clonality was calculated as the square root of Simpson's diversity index over productive rearrangements. TCRdb's version of the immuneACCESS table is confined to in-frame rearrangements and falls short of the full clone set. An unresolved V gene accounts for under half of the shortfall where checked; the remainder is of unknown origin. Clone size and V and J calls were adopted from that table, with D and trimming inferred from the DNA. Counted in this sample were around 100,000 clones; 70% to 80% of them appeared once. The ten largest account for around 10% of the sample.

The V end gives up 4 bases and the J end 1 base, leaving 5 bases in the junction not matched to a gene. The CDR3 goes from the cysteine to the phenylalanine over 16 residues. Only the CDR3 DNA is retained, 48 bases long and in frame from the first base. CDR1 and CDR2, per the germline V gene, are MGHRA and YSYEKL. Turning to this clone: No cognate antigen has been identified for it. Base quality data are lacking; no much larger clone is found one base away.

The TCR originated in a woman in her 70s with acute or convalescent COVID-19. The chain is made from TRBV4-1 and TRBJ2-2; the junction holds 8 bases that match TRBD1. Specimen: peripheral blood. The CDR3 loop reads CASSPFGTGNTGELFF. The sequenced DNA is TGCGCCAGCAGCCCCTTCGGGACAGGGAACACCGGGGAGCTGTTTTTT.